This T cell receptor (beta chain) appears in the sequencing data of a study of T cells in Graves' hyperthyroidism and ophthalmopathy. Study observations and caveats: Stable hyperthyroidism was told apart from ophthalmopathy by a model built on 13 V-J features. With a median lead of approximately 6 months before onset, the model predicted ophthalmopathy.

Ophthalmopathy patients showed a Clinical Activity Score of at least 3, NOSPECS grade of at least 4 and duration under 3 months. The study left out patients who had uncontrolled infection, other autoimmune disease, pregnancy or lactation. Template material for amplifying TCR beta CDR3 regions consisted of RNA transcripts. HTBI primers drove first-round RT-PCR of the TCR CDR3. MiXCR, applied by TCRdb to the multiplex PCR reads, yields one record per CDR3 protein. This table holds around 500,000 distinct CDR3 sequences, 15% to 20% found once. This clonotype was counted between two and nine times. Its target is not known. Sequenced sample: blood. The sequence came from a woman aged 30 to 39 with Graves' ophthalmopathy.

CDR3 sequence: CASSVEGLAYYNEQFF. CDR3 nucleotide sequence: TGTGCCAGCAGCGTAGAGGGACTAGCGTACTACAATGAGCAGTTCTTC. V and J are TRBV9 and TRBJ2-1, with 10 bases matching TRBD2. The V gene's germline CDR1 is SGDLS and CDR2 YYNGEE. V lost 0 bases, J lost 3 bases, and 3 bases stayed unmatched. The CDR3 covers 16 residues.